The subject of this entry is one T cell receptor (beta chain). The CDR3 consists of 15 residues. Germline values: CDR1 MNHNY, CDR2 SVGAGI (reference sequence). The trim removed 0 bases at V and 5 bases at J, leaving 3 bases unmatched. This entry is derived from a study of blood T cell repertoires in COVID-19. Generated by immunoSEQ multiplex PCR, the TCRdb table keeps only in-frame clones and is missing some. The sample has some 220,000 clones, approximately 85% seen once. The TCR sequence derives from a woman in her 70s with COVID-19, enrolled during active disease. The chain links TRBV6-6 to TRBJ2-7; 11 bases are shared with TRBD1. Sequences were obtained from peripheral blood. CDR3 sequence (DNA): TGTGCCAGCAGTTACTCGGGACAGGGGGTGAACGAGCAGTACTTC. Translating it yields CASSYSGQGVNEQYF.